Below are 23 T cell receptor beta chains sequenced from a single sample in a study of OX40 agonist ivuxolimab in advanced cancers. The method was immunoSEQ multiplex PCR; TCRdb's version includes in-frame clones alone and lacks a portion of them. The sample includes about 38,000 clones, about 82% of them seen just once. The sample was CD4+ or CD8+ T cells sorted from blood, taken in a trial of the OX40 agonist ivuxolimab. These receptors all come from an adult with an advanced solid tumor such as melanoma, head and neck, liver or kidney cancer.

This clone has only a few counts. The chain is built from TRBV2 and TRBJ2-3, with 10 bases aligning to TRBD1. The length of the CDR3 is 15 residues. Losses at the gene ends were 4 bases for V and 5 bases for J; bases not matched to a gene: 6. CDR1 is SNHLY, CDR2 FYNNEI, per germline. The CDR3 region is CASSAGQGGRDTQYF. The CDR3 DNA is TGTGCCAGCAGTGCTGGACAGGGGGGTCGAGATACGCAGTATTTT.

CDR3 region: CASSLGTSNYGYTF. DNA of the CDR3: TGTGCCAGCAGCTTAGGCACTTCTAACTATGGCTACACCTTC. The V call is TRBV11-2, the J call TRBJ1-2; no reliable D call. The CDR3 loop spans 14 amino acids. CDR1 is SGHAT, CDR2 FQNNGV, per germline. V was shortened by 1 base and J by 0 bases, with 6 bases between the two germline ends.

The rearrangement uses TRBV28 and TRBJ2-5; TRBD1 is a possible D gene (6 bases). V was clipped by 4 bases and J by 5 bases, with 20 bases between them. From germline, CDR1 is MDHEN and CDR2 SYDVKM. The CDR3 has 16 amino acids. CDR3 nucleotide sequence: TGTGCCAGCAGTTCCGGGGCCCAGGGGCGTTGGGAGACCCAGTACTTC. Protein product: CASSSGAQGRWETQYF.

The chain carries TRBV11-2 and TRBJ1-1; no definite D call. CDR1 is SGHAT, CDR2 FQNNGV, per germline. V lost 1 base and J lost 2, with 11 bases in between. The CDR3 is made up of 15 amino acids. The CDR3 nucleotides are TGTGCCAGCAGCTTAGCGGGGTGGGGAAACACTGAAGCTTTCTTT. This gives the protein CASSLAGWGNTEAFF.

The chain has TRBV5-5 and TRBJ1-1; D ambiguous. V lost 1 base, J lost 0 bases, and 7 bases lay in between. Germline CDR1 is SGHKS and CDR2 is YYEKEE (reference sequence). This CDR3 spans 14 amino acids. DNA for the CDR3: TGTGCCAGCAGCTTGCGACCGCTGAACACTGAAGCTTTCTTT. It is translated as CASSLRPLNTEAFF.

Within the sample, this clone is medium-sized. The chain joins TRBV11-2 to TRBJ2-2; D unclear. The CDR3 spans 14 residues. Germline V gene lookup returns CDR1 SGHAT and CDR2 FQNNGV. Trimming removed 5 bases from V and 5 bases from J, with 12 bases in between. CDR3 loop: CASSPGARTGELFF. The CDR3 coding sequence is TGTGCCAGCAGCCCCGGTGCTAGGACCGGGGAGCTGTTTTTT.

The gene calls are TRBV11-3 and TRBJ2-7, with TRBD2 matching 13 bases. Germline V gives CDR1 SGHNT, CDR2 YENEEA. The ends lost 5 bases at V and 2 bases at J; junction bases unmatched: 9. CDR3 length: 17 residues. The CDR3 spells CASSPQGLAGDPYEQYF. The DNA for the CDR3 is TGTGCCAGCAGCCCCCAAGGACTAGCGGGGGACCCCTACGAGCAGTACTTC.

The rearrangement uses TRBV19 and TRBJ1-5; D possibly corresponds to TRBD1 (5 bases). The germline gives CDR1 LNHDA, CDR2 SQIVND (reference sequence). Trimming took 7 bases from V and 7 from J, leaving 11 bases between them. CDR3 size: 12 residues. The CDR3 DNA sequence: TGTGCCAGTATCGGGGGAGCCCAGCCCCAGCATTTT. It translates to CASIGGAQPQHF.

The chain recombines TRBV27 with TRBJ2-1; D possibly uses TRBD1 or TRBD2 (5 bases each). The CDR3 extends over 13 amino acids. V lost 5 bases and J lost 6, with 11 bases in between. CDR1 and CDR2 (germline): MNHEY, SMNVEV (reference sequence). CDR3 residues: CASSPRDGNEQFF. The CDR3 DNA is TGTGCCAGCAGTCCAAGGGACGGCAATGAGCAGTTCTTC.

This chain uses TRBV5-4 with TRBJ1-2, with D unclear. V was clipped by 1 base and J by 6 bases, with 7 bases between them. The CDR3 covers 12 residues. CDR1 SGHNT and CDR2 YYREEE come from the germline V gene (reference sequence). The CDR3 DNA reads TGTGCCAGCAGCTTGCGGGCCGATGGCTACACCTTC. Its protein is CASSLRADGYTF.

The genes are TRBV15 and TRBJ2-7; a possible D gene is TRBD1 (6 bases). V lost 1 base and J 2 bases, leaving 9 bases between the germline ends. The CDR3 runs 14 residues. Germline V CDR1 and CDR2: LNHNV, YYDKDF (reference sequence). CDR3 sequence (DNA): TGTGCCACCAGCAGAGTACAGGGCGCCTACGAGCAGTACTTC. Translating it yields CATSRVQGAYEQYF.

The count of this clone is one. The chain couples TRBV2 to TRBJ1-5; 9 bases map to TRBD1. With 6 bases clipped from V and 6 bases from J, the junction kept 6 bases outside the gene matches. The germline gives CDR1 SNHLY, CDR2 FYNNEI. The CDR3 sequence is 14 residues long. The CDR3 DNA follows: TGTGCCAGCAGCGACAGGGGGAAGAGTCAGCCCCAGCATTTT. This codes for CASSDRGKSQPQHF.

The CDR3 coding sequence is TGTGCCAGCAGTCTACAGGGCAGGGAGCAGTTCTTC. This translates into CASSLQGREQFF. The chain recombines TRBV6-6 with TRBJ2-1, with a possible D match to TRBD1 (6 bases). CDR3 length: 12 amino acids. Germline-derived CDR1 and CDR2 are MNHNY and SVGAGI (reference sequence). Trimming removed 5 bases from V and 10 bases from J, with 12 bases in between.

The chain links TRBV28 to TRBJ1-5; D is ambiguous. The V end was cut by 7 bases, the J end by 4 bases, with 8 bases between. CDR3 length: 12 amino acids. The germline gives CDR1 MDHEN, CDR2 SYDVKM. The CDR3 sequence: CASTMGNQPQHF. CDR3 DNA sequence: TGTGCCAGCACTATGGGGAATCAGCCCCAGCATTTT. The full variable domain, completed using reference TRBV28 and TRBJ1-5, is DVKVTQSSRYLVKRTGEKVFLECVQDMDHENMFWYRQDPGLGLRLIYFSYDVKMKEKGDIPEGYSVSREKKERFSLILESASTNQTSMYLCASTMGNQPQHFGDGTRLSIL.

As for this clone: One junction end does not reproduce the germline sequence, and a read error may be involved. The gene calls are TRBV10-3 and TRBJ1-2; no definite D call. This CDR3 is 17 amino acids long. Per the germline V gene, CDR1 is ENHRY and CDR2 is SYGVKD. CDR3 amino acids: CASSETYGLTSNYGYTF. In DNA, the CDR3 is TGTGCCAGCAGTGAAACCTACGGCCTCACTTCGAACTATGGCTACACCTTC.

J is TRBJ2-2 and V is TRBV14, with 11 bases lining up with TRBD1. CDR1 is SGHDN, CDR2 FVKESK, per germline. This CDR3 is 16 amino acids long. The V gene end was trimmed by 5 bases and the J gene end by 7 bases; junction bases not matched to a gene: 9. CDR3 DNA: TGTGCCAGCAGCAGCCGGGACAGGGGGTTTATCGGGGAGCTGTTTTTT. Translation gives CASSSRDRGFIGELFF.

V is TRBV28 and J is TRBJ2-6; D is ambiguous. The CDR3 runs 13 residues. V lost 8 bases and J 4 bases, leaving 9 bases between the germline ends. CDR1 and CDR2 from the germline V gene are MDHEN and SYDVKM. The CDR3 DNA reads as TGTGCCAGCGAACGTCCGGGGGCCAACGTCCTGACTTTC. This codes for CASERPGANVLTF.

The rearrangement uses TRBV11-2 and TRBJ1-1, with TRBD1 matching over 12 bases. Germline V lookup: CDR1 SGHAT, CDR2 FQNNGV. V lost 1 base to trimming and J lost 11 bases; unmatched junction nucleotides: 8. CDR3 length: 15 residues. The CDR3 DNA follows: TGTGCCAGCAGCTTAGGTCGGGGGACAGGGGGCTTGGCTTTCTTT. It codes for CASSLGRGTGGLAFF.

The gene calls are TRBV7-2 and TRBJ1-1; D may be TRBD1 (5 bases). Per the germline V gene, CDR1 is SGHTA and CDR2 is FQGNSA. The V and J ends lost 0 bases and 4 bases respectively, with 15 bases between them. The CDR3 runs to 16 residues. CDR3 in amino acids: CASSLALARRATEAFF. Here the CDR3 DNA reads TGTGCCAGCAGCTTAGCCCTAGCTCGCAGGGCCACTGAAGCTTTCTTT.

CDR3 DNA: TGTGCCAGCAGTCCGGCCCCCGGGACAGGGAACCACGAGCAGTACTTC. Translation gives CASSPAPGTGNHEQYF. The chain is built from TRBV28 and TRBJ2-7; 9 bases map to TRBD1. V shed 5 bases and J 5 bases; nucleotides not matched to a gene: 13. The germline V gene encodes CDR1 MDHEN and CDR2 SYDVKM. The CDR3 is 16 amino acids.

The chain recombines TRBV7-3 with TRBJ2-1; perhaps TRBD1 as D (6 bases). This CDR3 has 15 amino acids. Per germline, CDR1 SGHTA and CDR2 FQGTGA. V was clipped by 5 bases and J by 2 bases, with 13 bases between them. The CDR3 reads CASSRGGLTYNEQFF. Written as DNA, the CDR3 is TGTGCCAGCAGCCGTGGGGGCCTTACCTACAATGAGCAGTTCTTC.

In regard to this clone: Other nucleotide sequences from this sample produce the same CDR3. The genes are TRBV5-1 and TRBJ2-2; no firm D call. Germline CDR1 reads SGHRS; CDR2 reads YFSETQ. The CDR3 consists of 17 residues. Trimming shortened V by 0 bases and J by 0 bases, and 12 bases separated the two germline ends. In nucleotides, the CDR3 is TGCGCCAGCAGCTTGGGGATTACAGAGACGAACACCGGGGAGCTGTTTTTT. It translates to CASSLGITETNTGELFF.

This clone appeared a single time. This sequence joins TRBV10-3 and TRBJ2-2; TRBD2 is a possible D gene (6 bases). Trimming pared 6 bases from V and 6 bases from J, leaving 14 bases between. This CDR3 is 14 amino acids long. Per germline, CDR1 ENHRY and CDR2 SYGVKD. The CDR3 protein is CAIRTQAGPGELFF. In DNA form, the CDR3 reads TGTGCCATCAGGACGCAAGCGGGTCCCGGGGAGCTGTTTTTT.